This T cell receptor (beta chain) came from a study of cytomegalovirus exposure and HLA in healthy donors (TCRdb year 2017). Some background on the complete study: An earlier analysis of approximately 640 of the donors reported 250 to 300 Gb of sequence data and roughly 110 million unique TCR beta sequences from 150 million to 200 million T cells. Of the roughly 400 genotyped donors, about 84% fell in the genetic ancestry cluster associated with self-reported Caucasian donors. A later genetic analysis took genome-wide SNP genotypes for about 55% of the roughly 700 donors and used that subset as a discovery cohort. The study used immunosequencing to profile the T cell repertoires of around 600 subjects and linked those repertoires to cytomegalovirus serostatus. The study aimed to test whether signatures of past pathogen exposure could be identified by cataloging public T cell receptors. Alongside the repertoire data, information on donor age, sex, ethnicity and CMV serostatus was compiled. All discovery cohort repertoires had been generated using a single sequencing platform. A separate validation cohort of roughly 120 different subjects was used in addition to the approximately 700-subject first cohort. Typing coverage varied by locus: about 620-640 donors for A, B, C, DRB1 and DQB1; approximately 560 for DQA1; about 570 for DPA1; approximately 450 for DPB1. To predict cytomegalovirus infection status, the study combined high-throughput TCR immunosequencing, statistical association of individual TCRs with disease status, and machine learning. Roughly 5 DR-DQ haplotypes were handled as single units for association and clustering, since linkage in the cohort was strong. Approximately 300 gigabases of sequencing data and around 80 million unique TCR sequences made up an early release that covered approximately 650 HLA-typed donors. Class I and class II HLA loci were covered by the typing at four-digit resolution. To decide whether each TCR beta V gene segment behaved as functional or pseudogenic, an earlier analysis of some 600 of the donors relied on high-throughput TCR beta sequencing. Among roughly 370 genotyped donors of the cohort, an average of roughly 240,000 unique TCR beta nucleotide sequences were sequenced per donor, roughly 18% of them non-productive. In a later analysis, previously published TCR beta repertoires from several hundred donors were re-analyzed and high-resolution HLA genotyping was added so that TCR occurrence patterns could be studied. Rather than drawing on any new phenotypic data, the later analysis identified candidate immune exposures from TCR beta sequences and the way those sequences occurred across donors. The paper's findings and limits, for the study overall: In a later analysis, most CMV-associated TCR beta chains were found to appear HLA-restricted, with HLA associations seemingly driven largely by CMV exposure. The classifier was reported to diagnose cytomegalovirus status with high specificity and sensitivity in both the original and validation cohorts. The sequencing pipeline was judged likely to have produced a cluster of highly shared sequence variants as a technical artifact. According to a later genetic analysis, donors in an Asian-associated ancestry cluster had fewer N-insertions in productive TCRs than the approximately 670-donor mean. The study gave a list of 150 to 200 TCR beta chains associated with cytomegalovirus. The authors suggested that the approach could potentially be extended to other disease states and immunological phenotypes. A later analysis associated 17,000 or so TCR beta sequences with specific HLA alleles at a false discovery rate of 0.05. A later analysis found that TCR association rates varied across HLA loci, with DRB1 alleles showing the most associated TCRs and HLA-C alleles the fewest. Several of the top co-occurrence clusters appeared to be linked to parvovirus B19, influenza, CMV and Epstein-Barr virus, according to a later analysis. In vitro tests confirmed that a few of the cytomegalovirus-associated TCR beta chains recognize cytomegalovirus antigens. In an earlier analysis of fewer than 700 of the donors, most TCR beta V segments appeared in productive rearrangements about 90% or about 30% of the time, broadly matching IMGT annotations. Because the 87-base-pair reads could not distinguish some IMGT-functional V segments, including TRBV6-2 and TRBV6-3, those segments were excluded. In a later analysis, HLA-associated TCR beta chains showed more clonal expansion and lower generation probabilities than non-associated chains that were equally common. CMV serostatus was the only immune exposure information available for the cohort. In this cohort, only TCR beta chains were sequenced, and detectable features were limited by the absence of alpha or paired-chain data. Most TCR sequences were seen in very few donors, while some public TCRs were found in many individuals. A further reported finding was that TCR beta sequences accurately predicted the HLA-A and HLA-B alleles for most subjects in the first cohort. In a later genetic analysis, a missense DCLRE1C variant was associated with V-gene and J-gene trimming of TCR beta chains, and the association was replicated in an independent cohort. Presence/absence analyses assumed roughly uniform sequencing depth across donors, an assumption that may not hold. Correlated functional status among segregating V segments might be attributable to linkage disequilibrium, but an unknown experimental factor could not be ruled out. Strong co-occurrence of HLA alleles, especially DR and DQ, made assigning TCR associations to individual alleles difficult. Because counts were too low, some 17 rarely observed V segments, including chromosome 9 orphons, were excluded from the earlier analysis of under 650 of the donors. Because HLA typing was missing for some donors at each locus, association tests included only the typed subset.

The library was made by the immunoSEQ multiplex PCR assay. The multiplex PCR relied on a mix of 60 forward primers for TCR Vbeta segments and 13 reverse primers for TCR Jbeta segments. Amplification of the CDR3 region of rearranged TCR beta genes was performed with a multiplex PCR assay on genomic DNA. The amplified TCR beta libraries were sequenced on the Illumina HiSeq System as 87-base-pair reads. Per the authors' processing: In a later analysis, some 80 million unique TCR beta chains were counted across the roughly 670 repertoires, and about 9.9 million of these chains were shared by at least two donors. Raw reads were error-corrected and collapsed into unique sequences by a nearest-neighbor algorithm in which closely related sequences were merged to remove PCR and sequencing errors. To assign V, D and J gene segments, CDR3 sequences were aligned to IMGT reference sequences. For a sequence to be retained, a match of at least six nucleotides was required to both a V gene segment and a J gene segment. Rearrangements were classified as productive when the CDR3 lacked stop codons and remained in frame with V and J, and all other rearrangements were classified as non-productive. CDR3 was defined according to IMGT convention as the region running from the second conserved V-encoded cysteine to the conserved J-encoded phenylalanine. The earlier analysis of 587 of the donors excluded any sequence lacking an unambiguous match to a single V gene segment. An earlier analysis of a few hundred of the donors called V segments functional above 56.7% productive rearrangements and segregating when the between-donor standard deviation exceeded 5%. A statistical classification framework was built to diagnose cytomegalovirus status from the catalog of TCR beta chain sequences. V and J gene assignment, in a later analysis, came from comparing TCR nucleotide sequences with IMGT/GENE-DB human TR gene sequences. The TCRdist pipeline was used in a later analysis to assign CDR3 sequences and most-parsimonious VDJ recombination scenarios. In a later analysis, each TCR beta chain was defined by its CDR3 amino acid sequence together with its V-gene family, and reads without a unique V-gene family were excluded. As a way to deal with suspected cross-contamination and a sequencing artifact, a later analysis dropped 592 nucleotide sequences that were highly shared and had low generation probability. In a later analysis, a clonal expansion index for each public chain was calculated from normalized within-repertoire ranks of inferred template counts. In a later analysis, generation probabilities were computed using a VDJ recombination model fitted to out-of-frame rearrangements, and the results were checked against IGoR. A later analysis scored TCR-TCR, TCR-HLA and TCR-CMV co-occurrence with hypergeometric tests, applying a repertoire-size bias correction to TCR pairs. To estimate false discovery rates, a later analysis permuted the HLA or CMV assignments 20 times. In a later analysis, co-occurring TCRs were grouped with DBSCAN, and TCRdist sequence similarity was added when clustering was performed within HLA-allele-positive subsets. Repertoires with fewer than 30,000 or more than 120,000 public chains were left out of co-occurrence clustering, as were five repertoires with anomalous nucleotide sharing. The table comes from immuneACCESS by way of TCRdb, which keeps in-frame sequences with V and J called. Part of the clones is missing from these tables; in studies checked, under half for an unresolved V gene and the rest for unknown reasons. D and trimming were read from the DNA, whereas the V and J calls and clone size are those reported in that table. In all, the sample holds about 110,000 clones, and about 74% of those were seen once. The ten largest clones add up to 4.8% of the sample.

Deletion took 5 bases off V and 12 bases off J, with a span of 20 bases between the germline ends. The CDR3 has 15 amino acids, counting the end cysteine and phenylalanine. Kept here is only the CDR3 DNA, which spans 45 bases and is read in frame from base 1. CDR1 and CDR2 are read off the germline V gene as LGHNA and YSLEER. The cohort consisted of 670 or so healthy bone marrow donors. At the time of sampling, all cohort members were nominally healthy, though unrecorded immune exposures were likely present. The donor tested CMV seropositive and was one of the 289 seropositive cohort members. A peripheral blood sample was collected from each donor, and TCR beta sequencing was performed on peripheral blood mononuclear cells. The Qiagen DNeasy Blood Extraction Kit was used to extract genomic DNA from the blood cell samples. On this clone itself: No cognate antigen has been identified for it. No much larger clonotype is one base removed from it; base qualities were not supplied.

This TCR came from a man aged 25-40 years in good health and CMV-seropositive. The chain couples TRBV4-3 to TRBJ1-6; the D segment could be TRBD1, given 5 matching bases. The sequenced sample consisted of PBMCs. The nucleotide sequence is given as TGCGCCAGCAGCGGTTCCCGCCAAACGGGGGGACCCCTCCACTTT. It codes for CASSGSRQTGGPLHF.